This note documents a single T cell receptor beta chain sequence. The antigen remains undetermined. The entry originates in a study of chemoradiotherapy in HPV16-positive cancers. Turning to the study itself: Candidate HPV-specific clones and shared TCR motifs came from two HPV16-positive patients. Findings of the study overall: For HPV16-positive patients, expanding HPV-responsive T cells associated with longer recurrence-free survival. During treatment, candidate HPV-specific clones and E7-related motifs expanded in tumor.

This CDR3 has 15 residues. Trimming at V came to 6 bases and at J to 2 bases, leaving 3 bases not matched to a gene. In germline, CDR1 is SNHLY, CDR2 FYNNEI. Over chemoradiotherapy, repertoires were sampled more than once. Profiled with immunoSEQ multiplex PCR; TCRdb holds only in-frame clones, not every one. The repertoire holds about 1,900 clones, 73% seen once, with more than 15% in the top ten. The clonotype comes from a human donor with HPV-associated anogenital cancer. The chain joins TRBV2 to TRBJ2-1, with 11 bases lining up with TRBD2. The material was tumor tissue, obtained from a patient who underwent chemoradiotherapy. The CDR3 DNA follows: TGTGCCAGCAGAGAGGGACTAGCGGCCTACAATGAGCAGTTCTTC. Its translation: CASREGLAAYNEQFF. The full variable domain, rest sourced from reference TRBV2 and TRBJ2-1, is EPEVTQTPSHQVTQMGQEVILRCVPISNHLYFYWYRQILGQKVEFLVSFYNNEISEKSEIFDDQFSVERPDGSNFTLKIRSTKLEDSAMYFCASREGLAAYNEQFFGPGTRLTVL.